This T cell receptor beta chain was profiled in a study of spatial heterogeneity in lung cancer. As for time point: blood at routine non-recurrence follow-up after resection. Sequencing of whole RNA from tumor, nontumor lung or frozen PBMC involved no sorting. TCRdb reanalysed the 5' RACE reads using MiXCR and keeps one entry per CDR3 protein. The sample includes around 110,000 distinct CDR3 sequences, more than 9% seen only once; the top ten take 16%. With 1 base removed from V and 1 base from J, the gap between germline ends came to 16 bases. CDR3 length: 17 residues. Germline CDR1 and CDR2: MDHEN and SYDVKM.

The source is a male donor with early-stage non-small cell lung cancer. The sequencing used PBMCs, collected at follow-up. V is TRBV28 and J is TRBJ2-5; D uncertain. The CDR3 coding sequence is TGTGCCAGCAGTTTATCCCTCCTGGCGAGGATCCAAGAGACCCAGTACTTC. This sequence encodes CASSLSLLARIQETQYF. The complete variable domain, with remaining parts taken from reference TRBV28 and TRBJ2-5, reads DVKVTQSSRYLVKRTGEKVFLECVQDMDHENMFWYRQDPGLGLRLIYFSYDVKMKEKGDIPEGYSVSREKKERFSLILESASTNQTSMYLCASSLSLLARIQETQYFGPGTRLLVL.